This passage covers 14 T cell receptor beta chains from one sample sequenced in a study of T cell changes during pregnancy in multiple sclerosis. The repertoire was sequenced with immunoSEQ multiplex PCR; TCRdb's copy has only in-frame clones and lacks some. In the table there are 85,000 to 100,000 clones, approximately 92% of which are singletons. Sequences were derived from peripheral blood, sampled in the first trimester of pregnancy. The receptors were sampled from a female donor with multiple sclerosis, enrolled in a pregnancy study.

V and J are TRBV7-8 and TRBJ2-5, with a weak D call TRBD1 (5 bases). The CDR3 runs 19 residues. Trimming left V 5 bases short and J 5 bases short, with 30 bases between. Germline CDR1 reads SGHVS; CDR2 reads FQNEAQ. The DNA of the CDR3 is TGTGCCAGCAGCCCAATTCGACTTTTGATCCAGGGCTATTCGGAGACCCAGTACTTC. This sequence encodes CASSPIRLLIQGYSETQYF.

In DNA form, the CDR3 reads TGTGCCAGCAGTACGTATTCGAGAGGGGGCTCCTACAATGAGCAGTTCTTC. Encoded protein: CASSTYSRGGSYNEQFF. The gene calls are TRBV11-2 and TRBJ2-1, with D maybe TRBD1 (6 bases). CDR3 length equals 17 residues. The germline V gene has CDR1 SGHAT and CDR2 FQNNGV. V was clipped by 6 bases and J by 0 bases, with 18 bases between them.

V and J are TRBV19 and TRBJ1-1; D is perhaps TRBD1 (5 bases). Trimming stripped 9 bases from V and 5 bases from J, with 22 bases between. This CDR3 contains 15 residues. Germline V lookup: CDR1 LNHDA, CDR2 SQIVND (reference sequence). The CDR3 DNA reads as TGTGCCAGCTATCCGGGGCAGGCGGCGGGAACTGAAGCTTTCTTT. Its protein is CASYPGQAAGTEAFF.

This sequence joins TRBV5-4 and TRBJ2-7, with TRBD2 identical over 10 bases. Germline CDR1 reads SGHNT; CDR2 reads YYREEE (reference sequence). The CDR3 has 15 residues. The trim removed 3 bases at V and 7 bases at J, leaving 10 bases unmatched. CDR3 sequence (DNA): TGTGCCAGCAGCTCCGGAGCCGGTAGCGGGAGGGAGCAGTACTTC. It encodes CASSSGAGSGREQYF.

The rearrangement uses TRBV29-1 and TRBJ1-1; maybe TRBD1 (5 bases). The CDR3 sequence is 14 residues long. Germline V gene lookup returns CDR1 SQVTM and CDR2 ANQGSEA. V was pared by 8 bases and J by 1 base, with 17 bases between. CDR3 in amino acids: CSSSVGGGNTEAFF. The CDR3 coding sequence is TGCAGCTCTTCCGTCGGGGGTGGGAACACTGAAGCTTTCTTT.

CDR3 sequence: CAWSVAGGIYNEQFF. In DNA form, the CDR3 reads TGTGCCTGGAGTGTGGCGGGGGGGATCTACAATGAGCAGTTCTTC. The chain recombines TRBV30 with TRBJ2-1; 9 nucleotides line up with TRBD2. Germline trimming cut 0 bases from V and 3 bases from J; bases unmatched to any gene: 3. There are 15 residues in the CDR3. Per the germline V gene, CDR1 is GTSNPN and CDR2 is SVGIG (reference sequence).

The V call is TRBV7-2, the J call TRBJ2-5; D remains unclear. Germline loops: CDR1 SGHTA, CDR2 FQGNSA. The CDR3 loop spans 12 amino acids. Trimming removed 6 bases from V and 2 bases from J, with 7 bases in between. CDR3 protein: CASSPNQETQYF. The CDR3 DNA sequence: TGTGCCAGCAGTCCTAATCAAGAGACCCAGTACTTC.

V usage is TRBV19 and J usage is TRBJ2-2, with TRBD2 matching 8 bases. J was trimmed by 1 base and V by 5 bases; bases with no gene match: 9. Germline loops: CDR1 LNHDA, CDR2 SQIVND (reference sequence). The CDR3 runs to 17 residues. The CDR3 spells CASSGAGGAMNTGELFF. Here the CDR3 DNA reads TGTGCCAGTAGTGGGGCGGGAGGCGCGATGAACACCGGGGAGCTGTTTTTT. The complete variable domain, with remaining parts taken from reference TRBV19 and TRBJ2-2, reads DGGITQSPKYLFRKEGQNVTLSCEQNLNHDAMYWYRQDPGQGLRLIYYSQIVNDFQKGDIAEGYSVSREKKESFPLTVTSAQKNPTAFYLCASSGAGGAMNTGELFFGEGSRLTVL.

This chain links TRBV15 with TRBJ1-1; 8 bases are shared with TRBD1. The CDR3 is 15 residues long. V lost 0 bases, J lost 5 bases, and 5 bases stayed unmatched. Per the germline V gene, CDR1 is LNHNV and CDR2 is YYDKDF (reference sequence). In DNA, the CDR3 is TGTGCCACCAGCAGAGATCGGAGACAGGGGACTGAAGCTTTCTTT. Translation: CATSRDRRQGTEAFF.

CDR3 coding DNA: TGCGCCAGCAGCTTTCTGGGCAGGGAGGGCACCGGGGAGCTGTTTTTT. Protein: CASSFLGREGTGELFF. The rearrangement links TRBV5-1 to TRBJ2-2, with TRBD2 identical over 7 bases. V lost 2 bases and J lost 4; bases outside the gene matches: 8. Germline V gene sequence: CDR1 SGHRS, CDR2 YFSETQ. This CDR3 region has 16 residues.

This clone was counted once. This chain connects TRBV29-1 to TRBJ1-1; D is undetermined. V was shortened by 4 bases and J by 0 bases, with 12 bases between the two germline ends. Germline V lookup: CDR1 SQVTM, CDR2 ANQGSEA. This CDR3 is built from 14 residues. In nucleotides, the CDR3 is TGCAGCGTTGTATCTAATCGCATGAACACTGAAGCTTTCTTT. Amino acid sequence: CSVVSNRMNTEAFF.

This sequence joins TRBV11-2 and TRBJ1-1; perhaps TRBD1 as D (5 bases). This CDR3 has 15 residues. Germline values: CDR1 SGHAT, CDR2 FQNNGV. Trimming cost V 2 bases and J 1 base, with 11 bases left between them. CDR3: CASSLSGWRNTEAFF. CDR3 DNA: TGTGCCAGCAGCTTATCAGGGTGGAGGAACACTGAAGCTTTCTTT.

The chain couples TRBV6-1 to TRBJ1-1, with 9 bases fitting TRBD1. The CDR3 runs to 13 residues. Germline V lookup: CDR1 MNHNS, CDR2 SASEGT. The V gene end was trimmed by 4 bases and the J gene end by 6 bases; junction bases not matched to a gene: 3. DNA of the CDR3: TGTGCCAGCAGTGGGGGACAGGGAGCTGAAGCTTTCTTT. The encoded protein is CASSGGQGAEAFF.

This chain connects TRBV5-6 to TRBJ2-1, with 8 bases that match TRBD1. The CDR3 spans 14 residues. V was pared by 5 bases and J by 7 bases, with 8 bases of the junction left unmatched. CDR1 is SGHDT and CDR2 is YYEEEE in the germline V gene. The CDR3 DNA reads TGTGCCAGCAGAGACCAGGGGGCTGGAAATGAGCAGTTCTTC. Its translation is CASRDQGAGNEQFF. The full variable domain, rest sourced from reference TRBV5-6 and TRBJ2-1, is DAGVTQSPTHLIKTRGQQVTLRCSPKSGHDTVSWYQQALGQGPQFIFQYYEEEERQRGNFPDRFSGHQFPNYSSELNVNALLLGDSALYLCASRDQGAGNEQFFGPGTRLTVL.